A single sample gave rise to the 6 T cell receptor beta chains below, sequenced in a study of T-cell memory formation after mild COVID-19. TCRdb re-called the 5' RACE reads with MiXCR, one entry per CDR3 protein. Of about 130,000 distinct CDR3 sequences in the sample, roughly 6% were seen once. Sequenced material: PBMCs or a T cell subset sorted from them (not recorded which). The receptor source for this set is an adult woman who had mild COVID-19 (a few samples of this study predate the infection). Cell type and time point are not known.

This chain joins TRBV18 and TRBJ1-1; weak D call: TRBD1 (5 bases). CDR1 is KGHSH and CDR2 is LQKENI in the germline V gene. The CDR3 spans 14 residues. V was cut by 3 bases and J by 3 bases, with 11 bases left in between. DNA of the CDR3: TGTGCCAGCTCACCTGTACCGGGGGACACTGAAGCTTTCTTT. Translating it yields CASSPVPGDTEAFF.

This clonotype occurred a few times. This chain uses TRBV3-1 with TRBJ2-7; no definite D call. CDR1 is LGHDT, CDR2 YNNKEL, per germline (reference sequence). The V end was cut by 4 bases, the J end by 8 bases, with 9 bases between. The CDR3 contains 11 residues. The CDR3 sequence is CASSLSHQQYF. The CDR3 bases are TGTGCCAGCAGCCTTTCGCACCAGCAGTACTTC.

This clonotype was recorded at least ten times. The chain carries TRBV7-3 and TRBJ2-3; 7 bases match TRBD1. Germline values: CDR1 SGHTA, CDR2 FQGTGA. J lost 2 bases, V lost 1 base, and 3 bases had no gene match. The CDR3 has 15 amino acids. DNA for the CDR3: TGTGCCAGCAGCTTAAGGGGACAGCTCACAGATACGCAGTATTTT. Translated: CASSLRGQLTDTQYF.

The genes are TRBV12-3 or TRBV12-4 and TRBJ2-3, with a tentative D call TRBD1 (6 bases). Trimming removed 8 bases at V and 8 bases at J, with 8 bases between. The CDR3 covers 10 residues. The CDR3 here is CASQGFTQYF. The CDR3 bases are TGTGCCAGCCAGGGGTTTACGCAGTATTTT.

A few counts support this clonotype. The rearrangement joins TRBV14 to TRBJ2-1, with a tentative D call TRBD2 (6 bases). Trimming removed 2 bases from V and 6 bases from J, with 20 bases in between. CDR3 size: 17 residues. CDR1 and CDR2 (germline): SGHDN, FVKESK. CDR3 sequence reads: CASSQRTVSGFINEQFF. The CDR3 region has the DNA TGTGCCAGCAGCCAAAGAACCGTTAGCGGATTTATCAATGAGCAGTTCTTC.

This clonotype was seen at least ten times. The gene calls are TRBV6-2 or TRBV6-3 and TRBJ1-1, with D perhaps matching TRBD1 (5 bases). V was pared by 2 bases and J by 5 bases, with 9 bases between. Per germline, CDR1 MNHEY and CDR2 SVGEGT. The CDR3 spans 13 residues. The CDR3 nucleotides are TGTGCCAGCAGTTACATCGGGGGAACTGAAGCTTTCTTT. This sequence encodes CASSYIGGTEAFF.